The 14 T cell receptor beta chains reported below all come from one sample, sequenced in a study of blood T cell repertoires in COVID-19. Assay used: immunoSEQ multiplex PCR; TCRdb lists only in-frame clones, some missing. The sample yields 150,000 or so clones, under 90% seen once. Sequencing input: PBMCs or T cells enriched from blood (not recorded which). The receptors stem from a woman aged 60-70 years who had recovered from COVID-19.

The V and J genes are TRBV11-2 and TRBJ2-5, with 9 bases lining up with TRBD2. The germline CDR1 and CDR2 sequences are SGHAT and FQNNGV. The CDR3 runs to 16 residues. With V trimmed by 3 bases and J by 3 bases, 8 bases remained unmatched. The CDR3 coding sequence is TGTGCCAGCAGCTTTGTTGGCCTAGCGGGGAAAGAGACCCAGTACTTC. It codes for CASSFVGLAGKETQYF.

The chain joins TRBV11-2 to TRBJ2-6, with 11 bases matching TRBD1. V lost 4 bases, J lost 0 bases, and 8 bases stayed unmatched. Germline V CDR1 and CDR2: SGHAT, FQNNGV. The CDR3 is 19 amino acids. The DNA of the CDR3 is TGTGCCAGCAGCTCCAGAGGGACAGGGGGGGACTCTGGGGCCAACGTCCTGACTTTC. Residues: CASSSRGTGGDSGANVLTF.

This chain connects TRBV19 to TRBJ2-5; the D is unclear. Germline V gene sequence: CDR1 LNHDA, CDR2 SQIVND (reference sequence). Trimming removed 4 bases at V and 1 base at J, with 7 bases between. The CDR3 is made up of 13 amino acids. The CDR3 region has the DNA TGTGCCAGTAGTAGGTTAGCCCAAGAGACCCAGTACTTC. This gives the protein CASSRLAQETQYF.

The rearrangement links TRBV6-5 to TRBJ1-2; tentatively, D is TRBD1 (5 bases). Trimming cost V 6 bases and J 2 bases, with 13 bases left between them. CDR3 length equals 14 residues. Germline V gene sequence: CDR1 MNHEY, CDR2 SVGAGI. The CDR3 here is CASSANRPNYGYTF. CDR3 nucleotide sequence: TGTGCCAGCAGCGCCAACAGGCCGAACTATGGCTACACCTTC.

This chain links TRBV6-1 with TRBJ1-6, with 7 bases lining up with TRBD1. From germline, CDR1 is MNHNS and CDR2 SASEGT. V lost 3 bases and J lost 3; bases outside the gene matches: 5. CDR3 length: 16 amino acids. CDR3 DNA: TGTGCCAGCAGTGAGGAAGGGGGCTTCTATAATTCACCCCTCCACTTT. Protein: CASSEEGGFYNSPLHF.

The chain couples TRBV5-1 to TRBJ1-6, with 8 bases identical to TRBD1. The germline V gene has CDR1 SGHRS and CDR2 YFSETQ. This CDR3 is built from 17 residues. V dropped 0 bases and J dropped 4; count of bases not matched to a gene: 6. Written as DNA, the CDR3 is TGCGCCAGCAGCTTGGGGTACGGGACAGGATATAATTCACCCCTCCACTTT. Translating gives CASSLGYGTGYNSPLHF.

CDR3 DNA: TGTGCCAGCAGCACCCGGGACAGGGTATATTCACCCCTCCACTTT. Translation: CASSTRDRVYSPLHF. The chain combines TRBV11-2 with TRBJ1-6; 9 positions match TRBD1. The CDR3 spans 15 residues. Germline V gene lookup returns CDR1 SGHAT and CDR2 FQNNGV. V gave up 5 bases and J gave up 8 bases; unmatched junction bases: 7.

V is TRBV24-1 and J is TRBJ2-3; perhaps TRBD1 as D (5 bases). The germline gives CDR1 KGHDR, CDR2 SFDVKD. Trimming took 6 bases from V and 4 from J, leaving 7 bases between them. This CDR3 spans 12 amino acids. The CDR3 DNA sequence: TGTGCCACCAGTAAGGGGCCAGATACGCAGTATTTT. Translating it yields CATSKGPDTQYF.

The rearrangement uses TRBV6-5 and TRBJ2-3; weak D call: TRBD2 (7 bases). Germline lookup yields CDR1 MNHEY and CDR2 SVGAGI. The CDR3 has 16 residues. The germline V and J ends were trimmed by 4 bases and 0 bases, with 14 bases remaining between them. The CDR3 nucleotides are TGTGCCAGCAGTTCAAGGGGGGGCCCTAGCACAGATACGCAGTATTTT. It codes for CASSSRGGPSTDTQYF.

The V and J genes are TRBV11-2 and TRBJ2-1; D gene ambiguous. CDR3 length: 12 amino acids. V was pared by 3 bases and J by 6 bases, with 6 bases between. CDR1 is SGHAT, CDR2 FQNNGV, per germline. CDR3 sequence: CASSFYSNEQFF. As DNA, the CDR3 is TGTGCCAGCAGCTTCTATAGCAATGAGCAGTTCTTC.

The chain is built from TRBV28 and TRBJ1-5; D remains unclear. V shed 8 bases and J shed 1 base, with 18 bases lying between them. From germline, CDR1 is MDHEN and CDR2 SYDVKM. The CDR3 is made up of 16 amino acids. CDR3 in amino acids: CASGRVQVGSNQPQHF. For the CDR3, the DNA is TGTGCCAGCGGGAGGGTTCAGGTGGGGAGCAATCAGCCCCAGCATTTT.

This clone was seen a handful of times. The chain uses TRBV5-1 and TRBJ1-3; tentative D call: TRBD1 (5 bases). The CDR3 sequence is 15 residues long. Germline lookup yields CDR1 SGHRS and CDR2 YFSETQ. V shed 1 base and J shed 0 bases, with 8 bases lying between them. CDR3 bases: TGCGCCAGCAGCTTGACAGGCGACTCTGGAAACACCATATATTTT. It yields the protein CASSLTGDSGNTIYF.

The V and J genes are TRBV4-1 and TRBJ1-1; no reliable D call. V shed 3 bases and J shed 0 bases, with 8 bases lying between them. Germline V gene lookup returns CDR1 MGHRA and CDR2 YSYEKL. CDR3 size: 14 residues. CDR3 in DNA: TGCGCCAGCAGCCAGTTAGCCATGAACACTGAAGCTTTCTTT. Its translation: CASSQLAMNTEAFF.

The chain employs TRBV24-1 and TRBJ1-5, with 9 bases aligning to TRBD1. Germline CDR1 is KGHDR and CDR2 is SFDVKD. The CDR3 sequence is 16 residues long. V shed 5 bases and J 6 bases; nucleotides not matched to a gene: 10. As DNA, the CDR3 is TGTGCCACCAGTGCCGGACAGGGGTTCAGTGCTCAGCCCCAGCATTTT. Amino acid sequence: CATSAGQGFSAQPQHF.